Sequencing of this T cell receptor (beta chain) was carried out in a study of identical twins (TCRdb year 2016). Background for the entire study: To test whether fetal clonotypes persist, this study deep-sequenced TCR alpha and beta repertoires from monozygotic twins, from unrelated adults of various ages, and from cord blood. To rule out contamination, the twin experiments were replicated at different times with different library preparation protocols.

The germline V and J ends show losses of 10 bases and 3 bases respectively, and no gene match explains 14 bases of the junction. The CDR3 goes from the cysteine to the phenylalanine over 15 residues. The read is trimmed to its CDR3 DNA, 45 bases read in frame from base 1. The germline V gene yields ENHRY for CDR1 and SYGVKD for CDR2. Every donor in the study was a healthy Caucasian. Miltenyi CD45RO+ enrichment and human naive T-cell isolation kits were used to isolate memory (CD45RO+) and naive T cells from PBMC. In the case of this clonotype: The antigen it recognizes is unknown. It has no much larger one-base neighbor in the sample; base qualities were not kept.

Libraries were built with 5' RACE. The sequencing machine was an Illumina HiSeq 2000. Template switching added a universal primer binding site, and the final cDNA carried a unique molecular identifier that allowed TCR cDNA molecules to be counted accurately. First-strand cDNA for TCR alpha and beta chains was synthesized from specific primers in the conserved constant-segment region. To control for contamination, every cDNA library was double barcoded, receiving both a SMART-Mk sample barcode and Illumina barcodes. TruSeq adapter sequences, together with Illumina sample barcodes, were added in two successive PCR steps. Sequencing of the TCR alpha and beta cDNA libraries was done on the Illumina HiSeq platform using custom primers. Per the source publication's procedure: Unique molecular identifiers were extracted from raw reads with MiGEC, and CDR3 positions were determined with MiXCR. For each individual, recombination models were inferred using an EM algorithm with the repgenHMM and IGoR tools. Shared clonotypes were analyzed with the tcR package in R, and sharing was normalized by the product of cloneset sizes. Out-of-frame nonproductive sequences were analyzed to study raw recombination free of thymic and clonal selection effects. TCRdb itself trimmed the public reads at Q25 with fastp, ran MiXCR and retained productive beta chains. Under each unique CDR3 protein, matching rows form one entry showing the most common genes and DNA. Here the V and J calls rest on TCRdb's processing, not on the authors' analysis. The sample table records a few hundred thousand distinct CDR3 sequences; roughly a tenth of these occur just once. The ten largest account for 9% to 10% of the sample.

General findings and caveats noted by the study authors: Invariant T cells such as MAIT and iNKT could partly confound zero-insertion analyses, though diverse VJ usage argued against this for most clonotypes. In monozygotic twins, recombination models systematically underestimated out-of-frame TCR alpha sharing, but the models matched the sharing seen between unrelated individuals. Compared with coincidental sharing between unrelated individuals, an excess of low generation-probability sequences was observed among out-of-frame TCR alpha sequences shared between twins. Abundant cord blood beta clonotypes had fewer insertions, young adult naive repertoires showed a similar but weaker trend, and memory repertoires showed no such trend. Because the same donors could not be followed over many years, conclusions were based on cross-sectional statistical analysis. The excess sharing between twins in beta out-of-frame sequences was weaker because fewer shared sequences reduced the signal-to-noise ratio.

This clonotype originated in a man aged 50 or older in good health. Here the chain combines TRBV10-3 and TRBJ2-5; TRBD2 agrees with 7 junctional bases. Material: memory T cells sorted from blood. The meaning of the sample's cell subset or site label: CD45RO+ enriched T cells. For the CDR3, the sequence is CATSRRGGSEETQYF. The nucleotide sequence is TGTGCCACCTCTCGGAGGGGCGGGAGTGAAGAGACCCAGTACTTC.